A single sample is the source of the 14 T cell receptor beta chains below, sequenced in a study of T cells after yellow fever vaccination. In TCRdb, the 5' RACE reads were re-called with MiXCR into one record per CDR3 protein. The table records around 120,000 distinct CDR3 sequences, 13% to 15% of them present only once. This specimen consisted of CD8+ T cells sorted from PBMCs, obtained 5 days after the yellow fever booster vaccination. Source of these receptors: a man between 18 and 29 years old who received the YFV17D yellow fever vaccine.

This clonotype was seen a handful of times. V usage is TRBV7-9 and J usage is TRBJ1-1; perhaps TRBD1 as D (5 bases). The CDR3 extends over 14 amino acids. Germline CDR1 SEHNR, CDR2 FQNEAQ (reference sequence). Trimming took off 1 base at V and 4 bases at J, with 10 bases between the two ends. The CDR3 DNA reads TGTGCCAGCAGCTTAGATCCGGGACGCACTGAAGCTTTCTTT. It translates to CASSLDPGRTEAFF.

This clonotype was found a few times. This chain links TRBV7-9 with TRBJ2-2; no definite D call. The CDR3 length is 12 residues. The V gene lost 0 bases and the J gene lost 6 bases, with 2 bases spanning the gap. The germline CDR1 and CDR2 sequences are SEHNR and FQNEAQ (reference sequence). CDR3 sequence reads: CASSLAAGELFF. Written as DNA, the CDR3 is TGTGCCAGCAGCTTAGCGGCCGGGGAGCTGTTTTTT.

V gene TRBV3-1 combines with J gene TRBJ2-5; weak D call: TRBD1 (5 bases). V lost 0 bases to trimming and J lost 2 bases, with 13 bases between them. The germline gives CDR1 LGHDT, CDR2 YNNKEL (reference sequence). The CDR3 consists of 16 residues. The CDR3 is CASSQENWQGQETQYF. Here the CDR3 DNA reads TGTGCCAGCAGCCAAGAAAATTGGCAGGGACAAGAGACCCAGTACTTC.

V is TRBV20-1 and J is TRBJ1-1; 9 nucleotides agree with TRBD1. Germline CDR1 DFQATT, CDR2 SNEGSKA (reference sequence). The length of the CDR3 is 13 residues. The junction had 0 bases not matched to a gene; V was cut back by 1 base and J by 3 bases. The CDR3 coding sequence is TGCAGTGCTAGAGGGACAGGGGACACTGAAGCTTTCTTT. Its protein product is CSARGTGDTEAFF.

V usage is TRBV3-1 and J usage is TRBJ1-1; D is possibly TRBD1 (5 bases). Germline V lookup: CDR1 LGHDT, CDR2 YNNKEL (reference sequence). The V end lost 3 bases, the J end lost 0 bases, and 11 bases lay between the germline ends. The CDR3 is made up of 15 amino acids. The CDR3 region has the DNA TGTGCCAGCAGCCACGGACCGGGACTGAACACTGAAGCTTTCTTT. The encoded protein is CASSHGPGLNTEAFF.

This clonotype was seen repeatedly, ten times or more. The chain uses TRBV6-6 and TRBJ2-7; D remains unclear. This CDR3 is built from 15 residues. V was cut by 4 bases and J by 6 bases, with 19 bases left in between. Germline loops: CDR1 MNHNY, CDR2 SVGAGI (reference sequence). The chain's CDR3 is CASSSGTPRSTEQYF. CDR3 DNA: TGTGCCAGCAGTTCAGGAACGCCGCGTTCTACCGAGCAGTACTTC.

V usage is TRBV6-2 or TRBV6-3 and J usage is TRBJ1-5; no reliable D call. CDR1 is MNHEY, CDR2 SVGEGT, per germline. Deletions cut 8 bases from V and 5 bases from J, with 16 bases between. The CDR3 consists of 14 residues. CDR3: CASPDAAPHQPQHF. As DNA, the CDR3 is TGTGCCAGCCCGGATGCGGCCCCCCATCAGCCCCAGCATTTT.

The rearrangement links TRBV6-5 to TRBJ2-1, with 9 bases that match TRBD1. Germline loops: CDR1 MNHEY, CDR2 SVGAGI. V dropped 5 bases and J dropped 6; count of bases not matched to a gene: 5. The CDR3 consists of 14 residues. CDR3 nucleotides: TGTGCCAGCAGTACCGGGACAGGGCCCAATGAGCAGTTCTTC. Residues: CASSTGTGPNEQFF.

This clonotype was detected once. The rearrangement joins TRBV7-9 to TRBJ2-3; 7 bases are shared with TRBD2. The J segment lost 3 bases and the V segment lost 4 bases, leaving 7 bases of the junction unmatched. Looked up from germline, CDR1 is SEHNR and CDR2 is FQNEAQ (reference sequence). The CDR3 runs to 15 residues. Here the CDR3 DNA reads TGTGCCAGCAGCTCCCCGGGAGGCGAGACAGATACGCAGTATTTT. This encodes CASSSPGGETDTQYF.

This clonotype has just a few counts. The chain couples TRBV30 to TRBJ2-2, with a tentative D call TRBD2 (6 bases). The germline CDR1 and CDR2 sequences are GTSNPN and SVGIG (reference sequence). CDR3 size: 15 residues. V dropped 4 bases and J dropped 2 bases, with 14 bases sitting between them. This CDR3 is CAWTLPGLNTGELFF. The CDR3 DNA is TGTGCCTGGACTCTTCCGGGACTTAACACCGGGGAGCTGTTTTTT.

This chain uses TRBV5-1 with TRBJ1-6; tentative D call: TRBD1 (6 bases). CDR3 length: 14 amino acids. The V gene lost 2 bases and the J gene lost 10 bases, with 13 bases spanning the gap. CDR1 is SGHRS, CDR2 YFSETQ, per germline. The CDR3 coding sequence is TGCGCCAGCAGCTTAGAGGGGGATGGCTCACCCCTCCACTTT. Its translation: CASSLEGDGSPLHF.

J is TRBJ2-7 and V is TRBV27; D is unresolved. The germline V and J ends were trimmed by 3 bases and 2 bases, with 8 bases remaining between them. CDR1 is MNHEY, CDR2 SMNVEV, per germline (reference sequence). The CDR3 extends over 13 amino acids. The CDR3 loop is CASSFGMPYEQYF. The CDR3 nucleotides are TGTGCCAGCAGTTTCGGTATGCCCTACGAGCAGTACTTC.

The chain joins TRBV4-2 to TRBJ1-1, with D possibly matching TRBD1 (6 bases). The CDR3 consists of 17 residues. V was clipped by 0 bases and J by 4 bases, with 18 bases between them. The germline CDR1 and CDR2 sequences are LGHNA and YNFKEQ. CDR3 sequence reads: CASSQDFGGAVLTEAFF. As DNA, the CDR3 is TGTGCCAGCAGCCAAGATTTCGGGGGCGCGGTACTCACTGAAGCTTTCTTT.

A word on this clonotype: A much larger clonotype is one base distant, so this may be a read error. The CDR3 bases are TGTGCCAGCAGCCAGGCCTACGAGCAGTACTTC. Translation gives CASSQAYEQYF. The chain employs TRBV12-3 or TRBV12-4 and TRBJ2-7; no firm D call. With 6 bases removed from V and 2 bases from J, the gap between germline ends came to 5 bases. The CDR3 runs 11 residues.